Sequencing of this T cell receptor beta chain was carried out in a study of cytomegalovirus exposure and HLA in healthy donors. Across the study: From HLA-typed donors, an early data release held tens of millions of unique TCRs.

This clone occurred a few times. Antigen specificity is unknown. Broader study findings: Confirmation in vitro established that a few CMV-associated chains were specific for CMV antigens.

13 Jbeta primers and 60 Vbeta primers were used for the PCR. Method: immunoSEQ multiplex PCR; TCRdb's copy keeps in-frame clones and lacks some. The data show 150,000 to 200,000 clones, 80% to 85% seen once. Sequenced: PBMCs. The receptor's source is a woman aged 18-29 years in good health and CMV-seronegative.

As DNA, the CDR3 is TGTGCTAGTGCCCTCGGAGGACAGACGTACTACAATGAGCAGTTCTTC. Its protein is CASALGGQTYYNEQFF. The chain has TRBV12-5 and TRBJ2-1; possible D gene TRBD1, 6 bases. CDR3 length: 16 amino acids. V lost 7 bases and J 3 bases, leaving 19 bases between the germline ends. Germline lookup yields CDR1 LGHNT and CDR2 FRNRAP.